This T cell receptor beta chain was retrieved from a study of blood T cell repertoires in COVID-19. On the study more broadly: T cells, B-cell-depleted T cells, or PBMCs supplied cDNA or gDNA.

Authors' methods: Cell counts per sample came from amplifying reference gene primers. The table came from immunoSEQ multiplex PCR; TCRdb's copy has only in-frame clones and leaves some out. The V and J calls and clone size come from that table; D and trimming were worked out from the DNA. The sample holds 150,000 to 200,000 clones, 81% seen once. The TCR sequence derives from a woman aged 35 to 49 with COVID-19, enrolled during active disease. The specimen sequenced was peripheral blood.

The CDR3: CASSRDGRDQPQHF. DNA of the CDR3: TGTGCCAGCAGCCGGGACGGGAGGGATCAGCCCCAGCATTTT. The chain links TRBV27 to TRBJ1-5; TRBD1 is a possible D gene (5 bases). Germline lookup yields CDR1 MNHEY and CDR2 SMNVEV (reference sequence). There are 14 residues in the CDR3. Trimming shortened V by 6 bases and J by 5 bases, and 14 bases separated the two germline ends.